This is a list of T cell receptor beta chains from one sample in a study of blood T cell repertoires in COVID-19. Some clones are missing from TCRdb's copy, which holds only in-frame ones; the method was immunoSEQ multiplex PCR. Among roughly 380,000 clones listed, 85% were seen once. Sequencing was done on a sample of peripheral blood. These receptors were taken from a woman aged 18-30 years with acute or convalescent COVID-19. Each CDR3 is given with its conserved first and last residue. The D gene is left open where the match is weak. Part of the rows lack a size; the others show once, few, many or a class for expanded clones.

clone_size j_call d_call v_call cdr3_nt cdr3_aa
. TRBJ2-5 . TRBV5-1 TGCGCCAGCAGCTTGAATTCCCTAGGAGAGACCCAGTACTTC CASSLNSLGETQYF
. TRBJ2-7 . TRBV7-8 TGTGCCAGCAGCTTAGGACAGGCGAGCTCCTACGAGCAGTACTTC CASSLGQASSYEQYF
few TRBJ1-2 . TRBV6-5 TGTGCCAGCAGGCAGGGGTTCGTCTATGGCTACACCTTC CASRQGFVYGYTF
. TRBJ1-5 TRBD1 TRBV7-3 TGTGCCATATACTCAAAGGGGACAGGGTGTGGCAATCAGCCCCAGCATTTT CAIYSKGTGCGNQPQHF
once TRBJ1-6 . TRBV5-1 TGCGCCAGCAGCTTGGTGGAGAGCTCCTATAATTCACCCCTCCACTTT CASSLVESSYNSPLHF
once TRBJ1-2 . TRBV7-8 TGTGCCAGCAGCTTAGACACTAACTATGGCTACACCTTC CASSLDTNYGYTF
. TRBJ2-2 TRBD1 TRBV10-3 TGTGCCATCAGTGAGCCTACAGGGGGCGGCACCGGGGAGCTGTTTTTT CAISEPTGGGTGELFF
once TRBJ1-2 . TRBV27 TGTGCCAGCAGTTCAACAGGGACGTGGGGCTACACCTTC CASSSTGTWGYTF
. TRBJ2-3 TRBD1 TRBV2 TGTGCCAGCAGGACAGGGGGCTGGGGCACAGATACGCAGTATTTT CASRTGGWGTDTQYF
. TRBJ2-7 TRBD1 TRBV6-5 TGTGCCAGCAGGCAGACAGGGAGCTACGAGCAGTACTTC CASRQTGSYEQYF
. TRBJ1-1 TRBD1 TRBV10-1 TGCGCCAGCAGTGACAGACCGGGACAGGGAGGCACTGAAGCTTTCTTT CASSDRPGQGGTEAFF
. TRBJ1-4 TRBD1 TRBV24-1 TGTGCCACCAGTGATCCTCGACAGGGGGGTGAAAAACTGTTTTTT CATSDPRQGGEKLFF
. TRBJ1-2 TRBD1 TRBV5-1 TGCGCCAGCAGCTTGCAGACAGGGGGCTTCTACACCTTC CASSLQTGGFYTF
. TRBJ2-3 TRBD2 TRBV7-6 TGTGCCAGCAGCTCCCCCTTGGGGGGGACCACAGATACGCAGTATTTT CASSSPLGGTTDTQYF
. TRBJ2-2 TRBD1 TRBV24-1 TGTGCCACCAGTGATCCGGGACAGGGGAACACCGGGGAGCTGTTTTTT CATSDPGQGNTGELFF
. TRBJ2-3 . TRBV10-3 TGTGCCATCAGTGAGTCGAAGGGGGTTAGCACAGATACGCAGTATTTT CAISESKGVSTDTQYF
few TRBJ2-1 . TRBV5-1 TGCGCCAGCAGCGGGGACTTCTACAATGAGCAGTTCTTC CASSGDFYNEQFF
. TRBJ1-2 . TRBV19 TGTGCCAGTAGTGCTGGACAAGGGTCATATGGCTACACCTTC CASSAGQGSYGYTF
. TRBJ1-2 . TRBV29-1 TGCAGCGTCACCGAGGGGGACAACTATGGCTACACCTTC CSVTEGDNYGYTF